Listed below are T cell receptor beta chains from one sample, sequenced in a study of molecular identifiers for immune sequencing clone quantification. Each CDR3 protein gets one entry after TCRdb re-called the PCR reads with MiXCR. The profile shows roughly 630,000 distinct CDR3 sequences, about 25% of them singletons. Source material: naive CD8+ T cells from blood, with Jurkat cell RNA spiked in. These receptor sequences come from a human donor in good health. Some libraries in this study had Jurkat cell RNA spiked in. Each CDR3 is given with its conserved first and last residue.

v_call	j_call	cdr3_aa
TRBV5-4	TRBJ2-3	CASGDGEFTDTQYF
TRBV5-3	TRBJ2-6	CASSLGPNRSSGANVLPF
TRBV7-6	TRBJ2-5	CTSSPGLAGVETQYF
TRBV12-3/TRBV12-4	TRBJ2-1	CASSAPGYNGQFF
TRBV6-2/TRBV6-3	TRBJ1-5	CASSYSRRTAQHF
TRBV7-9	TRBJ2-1	CASSRTDSAYNEQFF
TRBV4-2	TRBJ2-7	CASSHSGIYEQYF
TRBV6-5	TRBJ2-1	CASRRQGVVNEQFF
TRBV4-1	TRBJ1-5	CASSQVEGRNQPQHF
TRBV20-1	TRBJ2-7	CSARDLGDNTYEQYF
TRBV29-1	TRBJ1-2	CSVEVTYGYTF
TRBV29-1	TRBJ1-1	CSVERTGAQNTEAFF
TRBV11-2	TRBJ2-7	CASSLDRDPRYYEQYF
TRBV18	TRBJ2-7	CASAGDLTYAQYF
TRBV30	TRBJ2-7	CAWSVLRSSYEQYF
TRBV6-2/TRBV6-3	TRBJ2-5	CASNSRDRAFETQYF
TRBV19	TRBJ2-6	CASRIGSGANVLTF
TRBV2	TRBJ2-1	CATLAGEAEQFF
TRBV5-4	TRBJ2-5	CASSLGYSGGQETQYF
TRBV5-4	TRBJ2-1	CASRDWTVYNEQFF
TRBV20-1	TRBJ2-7	CSARGGTSGRVEQYF
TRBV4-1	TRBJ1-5	CASSQDQWGSQPQHF
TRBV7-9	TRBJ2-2	CASSSSCGRSTGELFF
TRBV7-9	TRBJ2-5	CASSPGRGGYQEPPYF
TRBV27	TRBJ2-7	CASSFGTGGYKQYF
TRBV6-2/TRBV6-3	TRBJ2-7	CASSYVAGKSLSIHEQYF
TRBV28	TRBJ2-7	CASSRAYEQYF
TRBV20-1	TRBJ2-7	CSARDPGLANSYEQYF
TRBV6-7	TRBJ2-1	CATLPCTYNEQFF
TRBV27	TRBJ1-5	CVSSLDRANQPQHF
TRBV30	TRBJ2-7	CAWSFVGEEQYF
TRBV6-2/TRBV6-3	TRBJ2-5	CASSYFAGRHAPPSF
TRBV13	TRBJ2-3	CASSQKNYDTQYF
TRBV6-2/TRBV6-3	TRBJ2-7	CASSYSIGGAYEQYF
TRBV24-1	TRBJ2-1	CATSDSASGDYNEQFF
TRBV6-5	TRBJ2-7	CASSQGTEVWQYF
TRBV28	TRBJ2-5	CASSHRLAGVETQYF
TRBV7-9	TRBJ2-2	CASSFVRYTGELFF